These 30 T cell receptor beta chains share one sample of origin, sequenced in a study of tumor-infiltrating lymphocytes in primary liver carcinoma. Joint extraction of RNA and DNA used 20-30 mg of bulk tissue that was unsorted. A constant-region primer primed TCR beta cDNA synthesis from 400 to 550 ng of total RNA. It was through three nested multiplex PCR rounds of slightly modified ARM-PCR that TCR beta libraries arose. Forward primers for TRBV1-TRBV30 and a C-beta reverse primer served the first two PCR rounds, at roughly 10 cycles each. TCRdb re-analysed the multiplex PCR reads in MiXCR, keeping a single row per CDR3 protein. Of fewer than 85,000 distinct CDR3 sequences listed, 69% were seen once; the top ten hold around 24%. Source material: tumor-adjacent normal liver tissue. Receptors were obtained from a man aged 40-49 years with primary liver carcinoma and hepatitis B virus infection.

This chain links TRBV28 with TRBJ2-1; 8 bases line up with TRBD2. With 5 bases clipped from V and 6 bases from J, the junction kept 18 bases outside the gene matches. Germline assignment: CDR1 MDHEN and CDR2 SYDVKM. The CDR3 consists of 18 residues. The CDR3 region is CASSPLGLAGGPCNEQFF. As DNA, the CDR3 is TGTGCCAGCAGTCCCCTCGGACTAGCAGGAGGGCCCTGCAATGAGCAGTTCTTC. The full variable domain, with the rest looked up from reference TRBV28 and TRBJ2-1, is DVKVTQSSRYLVKRTGEKVFLECVQDMDHENMFWYRQDPGLGLRLIYFSYDVKMKEKGDIPEGYSVSREKKERFSLILESASTNQTSMYLCASSPLGLAGGPCNEQFFGPGTRLTVL.

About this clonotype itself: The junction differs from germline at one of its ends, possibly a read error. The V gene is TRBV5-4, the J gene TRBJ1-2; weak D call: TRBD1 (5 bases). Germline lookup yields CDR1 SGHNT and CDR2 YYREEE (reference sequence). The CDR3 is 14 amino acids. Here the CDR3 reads CTSSSDISSSGYTF. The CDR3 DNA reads TGTACCAGCAGCTCGGACATTTCCTCTAGTGGCTACACCTTC.

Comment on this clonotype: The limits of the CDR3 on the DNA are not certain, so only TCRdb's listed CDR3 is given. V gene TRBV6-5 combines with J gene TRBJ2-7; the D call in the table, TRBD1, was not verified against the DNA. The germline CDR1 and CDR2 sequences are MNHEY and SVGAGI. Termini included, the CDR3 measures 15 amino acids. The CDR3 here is CASGWGQGNGNEPYF.

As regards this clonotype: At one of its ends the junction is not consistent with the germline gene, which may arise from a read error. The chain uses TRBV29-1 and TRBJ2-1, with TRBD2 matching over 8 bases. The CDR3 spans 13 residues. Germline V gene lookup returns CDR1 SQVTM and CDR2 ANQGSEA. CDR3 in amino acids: CRVESTSDNEQFF. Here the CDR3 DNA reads TGCAGGGTTGAATCGACTAGCGACAATGAGCAGTTCTTC.

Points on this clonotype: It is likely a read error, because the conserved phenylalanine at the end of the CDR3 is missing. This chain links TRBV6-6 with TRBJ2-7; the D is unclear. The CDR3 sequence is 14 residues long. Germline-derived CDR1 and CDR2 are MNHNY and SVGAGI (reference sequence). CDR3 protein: CASRYSGRFGEQYL. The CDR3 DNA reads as TGTGCTAGCAGATACTCTGGCAGGTTCGGCGAGCAGTACTTA.

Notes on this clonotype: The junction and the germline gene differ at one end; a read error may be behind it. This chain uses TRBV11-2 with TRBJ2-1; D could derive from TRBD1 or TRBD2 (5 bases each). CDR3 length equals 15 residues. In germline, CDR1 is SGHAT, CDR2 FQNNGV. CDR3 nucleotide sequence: TGTACCAGCAGCTCCGGGATAGGGGCATGCAATGAGCAGTTCTTC. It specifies CTSSSGIGACNEQFF.

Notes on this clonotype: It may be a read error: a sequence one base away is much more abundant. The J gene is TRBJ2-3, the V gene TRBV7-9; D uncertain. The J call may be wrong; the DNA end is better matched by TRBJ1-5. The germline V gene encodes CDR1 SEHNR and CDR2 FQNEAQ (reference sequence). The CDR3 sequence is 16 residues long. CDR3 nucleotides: TGTGCCAGCAGCCTTGGACTAGCGGGGATAGTAGATACGCAGCATTTT. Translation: CASSLGLAGIVDTQHF.

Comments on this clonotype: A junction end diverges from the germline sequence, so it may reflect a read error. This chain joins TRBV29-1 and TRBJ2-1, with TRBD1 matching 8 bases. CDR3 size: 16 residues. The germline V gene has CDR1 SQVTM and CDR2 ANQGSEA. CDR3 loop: CNVEAGQGKGYNEQFF. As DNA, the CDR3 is TGCAACGTTGAAGCAGGACAGGGAAAAGGATACAATGAGCAGTTCTTC.

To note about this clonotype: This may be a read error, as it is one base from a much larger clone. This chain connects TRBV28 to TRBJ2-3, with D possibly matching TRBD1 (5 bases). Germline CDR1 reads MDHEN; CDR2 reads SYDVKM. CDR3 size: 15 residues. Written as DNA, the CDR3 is TGTGCCAACAGTACCTGGGGCGGCAGCACAGATACGCAGTATTTT. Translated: CANSTWGGSTDTQYF. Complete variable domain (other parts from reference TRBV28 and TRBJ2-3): DVKVTQSSRYLVKRTGEKVFLECVQDMDHENMFWYRQDPGLGLRLIYFSYDVKMKEKGDIPEGYSVSREKKERFSLILESASTNQTSMYLCANSTWGGSTDTQYFGPGTRLTVL.

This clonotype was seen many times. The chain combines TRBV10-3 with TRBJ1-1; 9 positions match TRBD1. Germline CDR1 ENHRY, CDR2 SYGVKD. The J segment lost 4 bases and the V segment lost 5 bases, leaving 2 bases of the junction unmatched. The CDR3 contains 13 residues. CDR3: CAISPDRGTEAFF. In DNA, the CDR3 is TGTGCCATCAGTCCGGACAGGGGCACTGAAGCTTTCTTT.

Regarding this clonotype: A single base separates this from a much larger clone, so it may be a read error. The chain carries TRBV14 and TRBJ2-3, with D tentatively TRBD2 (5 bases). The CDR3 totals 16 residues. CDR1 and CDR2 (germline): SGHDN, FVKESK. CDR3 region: CASSQDSGLNTDMQYF. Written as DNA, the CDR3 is TGTGCCAGCAGCCAAGATTCAGGACTCAACACAGATATGCAGTATTTT.

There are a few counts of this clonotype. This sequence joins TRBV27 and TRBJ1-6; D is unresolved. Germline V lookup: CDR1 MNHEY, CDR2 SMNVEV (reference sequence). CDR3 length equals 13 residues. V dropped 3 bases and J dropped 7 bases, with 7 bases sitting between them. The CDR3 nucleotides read TGTGCCAGCAGTTTCCGGACGAATTCACCCCTCCACTTT. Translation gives CASSFRTNSPLHF.

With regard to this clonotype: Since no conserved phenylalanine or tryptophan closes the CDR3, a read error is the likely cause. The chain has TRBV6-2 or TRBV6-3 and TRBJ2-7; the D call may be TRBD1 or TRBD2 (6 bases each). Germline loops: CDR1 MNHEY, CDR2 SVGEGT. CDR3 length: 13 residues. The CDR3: CGSSWRDTYEQYL. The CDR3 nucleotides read TGTGGCAGCAGTTGGCGGGACACCTACGAGCAGTACCTC.

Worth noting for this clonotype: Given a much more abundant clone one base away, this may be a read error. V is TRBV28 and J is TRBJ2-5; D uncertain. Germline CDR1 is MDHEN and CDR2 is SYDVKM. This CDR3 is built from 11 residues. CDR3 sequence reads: CASSNPETHYF. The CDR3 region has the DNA TGTGCCAGCAGTAATCCCGAGACCCATTACTTC.

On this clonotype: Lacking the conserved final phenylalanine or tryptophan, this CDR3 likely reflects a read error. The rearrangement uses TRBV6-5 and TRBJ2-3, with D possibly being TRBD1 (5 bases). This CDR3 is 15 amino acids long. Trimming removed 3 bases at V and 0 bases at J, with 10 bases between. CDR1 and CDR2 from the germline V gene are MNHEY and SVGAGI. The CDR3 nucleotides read TGTGCCAGCAGTTATGTGGGGCTAAGCACAGATACGCAGTATTCT. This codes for CASSYVGLSTDTQYS.

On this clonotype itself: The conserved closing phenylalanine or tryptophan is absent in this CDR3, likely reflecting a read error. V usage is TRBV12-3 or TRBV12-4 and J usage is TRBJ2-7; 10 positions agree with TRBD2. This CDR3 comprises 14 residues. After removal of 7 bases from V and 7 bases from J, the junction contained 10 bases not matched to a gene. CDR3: CASNLLAGGYEQYS. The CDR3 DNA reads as TGTGCCAGCAATTTGTTAGCGGGAGGCTATGAGCAGTACTCC.

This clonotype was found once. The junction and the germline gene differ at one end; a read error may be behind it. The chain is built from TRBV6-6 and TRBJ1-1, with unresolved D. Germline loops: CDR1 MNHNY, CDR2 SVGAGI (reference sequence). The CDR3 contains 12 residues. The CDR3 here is CSSSYSDAEAFF. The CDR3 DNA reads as TGTTCCAGCAGTTACTCGGACGCTGAAGCTTTCTTT.

In nucleotides, the CDR3 is TGTGCCAGCAGTTTTCCCGGGACTAGCGGGGGAGGCGAGCAGTACTTC. Amino acids: CASSFPGTSGGGEQYF. The chain links TRBV12-3 or TRBV12-4 to TRBJ2-7; 14 bases line up with TRBD2. After removal of 3 bases from V and 6 bases from J, the junction contained 7 bases not matched to a gene. CDR3 length: 16 residues.

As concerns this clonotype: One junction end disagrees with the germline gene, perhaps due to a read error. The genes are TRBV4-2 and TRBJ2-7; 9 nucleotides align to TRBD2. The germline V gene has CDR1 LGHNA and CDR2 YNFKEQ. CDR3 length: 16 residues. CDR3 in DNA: TGTGCCAGCAACCAAGCGGCTAGCGGGGTTTCCTATGAGCAGCACTTC. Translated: CASNQAASGVSYEQHF.

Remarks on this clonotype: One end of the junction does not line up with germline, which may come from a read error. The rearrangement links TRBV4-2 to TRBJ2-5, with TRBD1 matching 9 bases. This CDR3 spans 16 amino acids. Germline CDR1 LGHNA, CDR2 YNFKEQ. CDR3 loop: CVSGQGGTGREETQYF. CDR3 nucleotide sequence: TGTGTCAGCGGCCAGGGGGGGACAGGGCGGGAAGAGACCCAGTACTTC.

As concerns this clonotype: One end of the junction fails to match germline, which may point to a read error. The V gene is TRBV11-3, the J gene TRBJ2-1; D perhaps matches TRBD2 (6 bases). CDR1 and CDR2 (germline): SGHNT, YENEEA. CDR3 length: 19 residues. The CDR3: CASILGRQDSRGSYNEQFF. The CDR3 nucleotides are TGTGCCAGCATCTTAGGGCGGCAGGATAGTCGGGGGTCCTACAATGAGCAGTTCTTC.

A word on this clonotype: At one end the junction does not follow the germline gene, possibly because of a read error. CDR3 protein: CASTRTSGRAAGELFF. The CDR3 region has the DNA TGTGCCAGCACGAGGACTAGCGGGAGGGCCGCCGGGGAACTGTTTTTT. The chain joins TRBV6-6 to TRBJ2-2; 15 bases align to TRBD2. Germline-derived CDR1 and CDR2 are MNHNY and SVGAGI (reference sequence). This CDR3 contains 16 residues.

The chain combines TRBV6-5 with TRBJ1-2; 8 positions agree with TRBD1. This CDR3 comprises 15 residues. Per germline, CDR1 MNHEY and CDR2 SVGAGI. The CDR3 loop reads CNSSYWTGRDYGYTF. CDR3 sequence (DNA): TGTAACAGCAGTTACTGGACAGGGCGCGACTATGGCTACACCTTC.

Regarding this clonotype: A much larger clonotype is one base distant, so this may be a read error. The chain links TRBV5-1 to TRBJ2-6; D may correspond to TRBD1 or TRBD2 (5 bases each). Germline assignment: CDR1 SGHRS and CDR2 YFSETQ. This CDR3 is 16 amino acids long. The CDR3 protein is CASSYGGSSGASVLTF. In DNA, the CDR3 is TGCGCCAGCAGCTACGGAGGAAGCTCTGGGGCCAGCGTCCTGACTTTC.

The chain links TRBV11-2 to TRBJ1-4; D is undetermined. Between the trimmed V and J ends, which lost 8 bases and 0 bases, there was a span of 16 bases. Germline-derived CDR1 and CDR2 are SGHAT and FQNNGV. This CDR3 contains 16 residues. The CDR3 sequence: CASDPGIAPTNEKLFF. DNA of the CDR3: TGTGCCAGCGATCCCGGCATAGCTCCAACTAATGAAAAACTGTTTTTT.

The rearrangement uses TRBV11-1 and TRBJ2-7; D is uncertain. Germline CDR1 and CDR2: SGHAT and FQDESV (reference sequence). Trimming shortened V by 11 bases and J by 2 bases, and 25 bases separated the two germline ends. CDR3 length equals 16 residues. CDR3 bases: TGTGCCGGTAGCTCAAGAGGCTCTTTCAGCCCCTACGAGCAGTACTTC. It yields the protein CAGSSRGSFSPYEQYF.

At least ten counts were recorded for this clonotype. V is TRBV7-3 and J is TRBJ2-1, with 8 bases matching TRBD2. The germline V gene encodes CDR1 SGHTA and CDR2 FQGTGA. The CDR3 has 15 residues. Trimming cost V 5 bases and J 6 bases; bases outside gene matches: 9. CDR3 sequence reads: CASSPTSGGINEQFF. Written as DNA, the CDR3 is TGTGCCAGCAGCCCTACTAGCGGAGGTATCAATGAGCAGTTCTTC.

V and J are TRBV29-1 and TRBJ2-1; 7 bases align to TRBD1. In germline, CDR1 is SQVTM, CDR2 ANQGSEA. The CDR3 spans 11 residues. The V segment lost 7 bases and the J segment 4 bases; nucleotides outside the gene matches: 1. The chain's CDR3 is CSADRYNEQFF. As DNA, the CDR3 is TGCAGCGCGGACAGGTACAATGAGCAGTTCTTC.

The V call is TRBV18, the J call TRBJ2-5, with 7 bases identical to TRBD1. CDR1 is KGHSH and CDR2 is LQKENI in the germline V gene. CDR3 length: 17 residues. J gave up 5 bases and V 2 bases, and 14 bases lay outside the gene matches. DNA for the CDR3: TGTGCCAGCTCACCATATTCTCAGACAGGGAAAGTGGAGACCCAGTACTTC. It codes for CASSPYSQTGKVETQYF.

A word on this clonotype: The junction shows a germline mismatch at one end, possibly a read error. The CDR3 region is CASGYSPSGDYEQCF. CDR3 in DNA: TGTGCCAGCGGTTACTCCCCTAGCGGGGACTACGAGCAGTGCTTC. This chain connects TRBV6-2 or TRBV6-3 to TRBJ2-7; the match to TRBD2 covers 9 bases. Germline loops: CDR1 MNHEY, CDR2 SVGEGT. The CDR3 is made up of 15 amino acids.